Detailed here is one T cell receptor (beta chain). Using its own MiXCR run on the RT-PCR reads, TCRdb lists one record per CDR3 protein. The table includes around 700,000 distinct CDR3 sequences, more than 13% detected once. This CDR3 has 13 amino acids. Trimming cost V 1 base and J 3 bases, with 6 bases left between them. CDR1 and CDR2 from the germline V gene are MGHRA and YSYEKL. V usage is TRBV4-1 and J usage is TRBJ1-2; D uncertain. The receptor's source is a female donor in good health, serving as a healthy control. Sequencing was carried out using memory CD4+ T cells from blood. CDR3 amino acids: CASSQGRYYGYTF. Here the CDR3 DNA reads TGCGCCAGCAGCCAAGGCAGATACTATGGCTACACCTTC.